This entry is about one TCR beta chain. No cognate antigen has been identified for it. Within one base of it there is no much larger clone, and no base qualities were kept. This sample was included in a study of memory CD4+ T cells and cytomegalovirus serostatus (dated by TCRdb to between 2018 and 2021). Regarding the complete study: A total of some 33 healthy Belgian adults, of whom 9 were CMV seropositive and 24 were CMV seronegative, were included in the cohort. The study sequenced CD4+ memory TCRbeta repertoires of a Belgian cohort with known cytomegalovirus serostatus to replicate a published TCR-based CMV serostatus classifier.

Points the paper makes about the study in general: Unlike the original study, which covered naive and memory CD4+ and CD8+ populations, the Belgian study sequenced only CD4+CD45RO+ memory cells. On the Belgian cohort, the classifier built on the original framework reached a median bootstrapped AUC of nearly 0.96, with a 95% CI of 0.76-1.00. For predicting CMV serostatus, the median bootstrapped AUC was approximately 0.95 using the original framework and about 0.9 using a US-trained random forest. The results were interpreted as suggesting that the CMV-associated TCR signature is largely present in the CD4+ memory repertoire. Among the 160 or so previously reported CMV-associated TCRbeta sequences, some 69 showed up in the CD4+ memory repertoires, with each one found in between one and five individuals.

A FACSAria II was used to sort memory CD4+ T cells, defined as single viable CD3+CD4+CD8-CD45RO+ cells. CMV serostatus was assessed using a Roche Elecsys assay, by which serum IgG against CMV pp150, pp28, p38 and p52 was detected. Once the samples were thawed, total CD4+ T cells were enriched through positive selection using CD4 magnetic microbeads. The samples came from a different study that was designed specifically to examine the CD4+ T cell memory repertoire. Peripheral blood mononuclear cells were isolated and cryopreserved following standard operating procedures; serum was stored at -80 °C. Staining used CD3-PerCP (BW264/56), CD4-APC (RPA-T4), CD45RO-PE (UCHT1) and CD8-Pacific Orange (3B5) antibodies, with Sytox blue excluding non-viable cells. From the cysteine through the phenylalanine, the CDR3 covers 18 amino acids. Only the CDR3 DNA is retained, 54 bases long and in frame from the first base.

Genomic DNA was extracted from sorted cells with the Quick-DNA Microprep Kit. Amplification of TCRbeta DNA was done with the immunoSEQ hsTCRbeta kit, following the protocol from the manufacturer. An Illumina MiSeq instrument was used to sequence the TCRbeta libraries. In the original analysis: Once out-of-frame sequences had been removed, a few million distinct TCRbeta sequences were left, which works out to an average of roughly 70,000 per individual. Each individual was scored using the number of 170 or so previously reported CMV-associated TCRbeta sequences that the individual carried and the total number of productive distinct TCRbeta sequences. A beta-binomial model was reimplemented in Python, and scikit-learn random forests with default parameters were trained on US cohort data. Classifier performance on the Belgian cohort was summarized as median AUC with percentile confidence intervals over 10,000 bootstrap iterations. This is the immuneACCESS table as TCRdb keeps it, with only in-frame sequences that have V and J called. A part of the clones is gone; compared with another copy, unresolved V genes explain less than half, and the rest is unexplained. That table furnishes V, J and clone size, whereas the DNA furnished D and trimming. The sample includes approximately 53,000 clones, with around 80% observed a single time. 0.5% to 0.7% of the sample is taken by the ten largest.

The receptor was derived from an adult in good health and CMV-seronegative. The sample consisted of memory CD4+ T cells from blood. The rearranged segments are TRBV21-1 and TRBJ2-7; TRBD1 is taken as the D call from the table, unchecked against the DNA. TRBV21-1 is deemed a pseudogene. The DNA sequence is as follows: TGTGCCAGCAGCAAAGGGGGTAGGGGGCTAAAAGGAAGCTACGAGCAGTACTTC. The resulting protein is CASSKGGRGLKGSYEQYF.